This T cell receptor (beta chain) was retrieved from a study of pediatric ulcerative colitis. Study outcomes and limitations: Blood-rectal clonal overlap within each person was significantly higher in ulcerative colitis patients than controls.

As regards this clone: The antigen remains undetermined.

CDR3 length: 15 residues. Per germline, CDR1 LNHDA and CDR2 SQIVND (reference sequence). J lost 0 bases, V lost 10 bases, and 7 bases had no gene match. TCRdb's copy holds only in-frame clones and misses some; the assay was immunoSEQ multiplex PCR. The sample carries about 18,000 clones, 80% recorded once. The rectum was sampled with one to two pinch biopsies at colonoscopy. Control subjects, colonoscoped for suspected IBD, had macroscopically and histologically normal endoscopy. The source of this sequence is a boy aged 5 to 17 who was a control in a study of pediatric ulcerative colitis. The sample was gut tissue. This chain uses TRBV19 with TRBJ2-3; 10 nucleotides line up with TRBD2. The CDR3 loop reads CATSSGGYSTDTQYF. The CDR3 nucleotides are TGTGCCACTTCTAGCGGGGGATACAGCACAGATACGCAGTATTTT.